This T cell receptor (beta chain) came from a study of T cell changes during pregnancy in multiple sclerosis. V lost 1 base, J lost 4 bases, and 6 bases stayed unmatched. The CDR3 is 15 residues long. Germline CDR1 SGHNT, CDR2 YENEEA. Sequencing was performed with immunoSEQ multiplex PCR; in TCRdb, only in-frame clones are kept and a portion is missing. This sample carries roughly 64,000 clones, 90% of them seen once, and the ten largest clones take about 6.4%. The starting material was peripheral blood, obtained in the third trimester of pregnancy. The TCR was taken from a female donor in good health, enrolled as a control in a pregnancy study. The rearrangement joins TRBV11-3 to TRBJ1-1; TRBD1 matches at 7 bases. CDR3 protein: CASSLAEGASTEAFF. In DNA form, the CDR3 reads TGTGCCAGCAGCTTAGCCGAGGGGGCGAGCACTGAAGCTTTCTTT.